Sequencing of this T cell receptor beta chain was carried out in a study of blood T cell repertoires in COVID-19. The germline gives CDR1 GTSNPN, CDR2 SVGIG (reference sequence). V was cut by 2 bases and J by 1 base, with 6 bases left in between. This CDR3 has 12 amino acids. Measured with immunoSEQ multiplex PCR; TCRdb has only the in-frame clones, and not every one. The table shows 150,000 to 200,000 clones, with 87% occurring only once. This receptor was obtained from a woman in her seventies with COVID-19, enrolled during active disease. This sequence joins TRBV30 and TRBJ2-7; no reliable D call. Input material: peripheral blood. The chain's CDR3 is CAWSSESYEQYF. For the CDR3, the DNA is TGTGCCTGGAGTTCTGAGTCCTACGAGCAGTACTTC.